This T cell receptor (beta chain) is drawn from a study of T-cell reconstitution after alpha-beta-depleted transplantation in children. General study findings and limits: Elevated TCRbeta diversity at day 60 was traced, in some patients, to surviving recipient T cells and thymic progenitors.

Researchers prepared the TCRbeta library using unique molecular identifiers, the study reports. TCRdb recomputed calls from the PCR reads with MiXCR, one row per CDR3 protein. The sample holds approximately 190,000 distinct CDR3 sequences; 5.5% to 7% are singletons and the top ten take around 4.4%. Trimming removed 4 bases from V and 2 bases from J, with 6 bases in between. Germline values: CDR1 SNHLY, CDR2 FYNNEI. The CDR3 is made up of 12 amino acids. This clonotype was detected only a few times. Antigen specificity is unknown. The gene calls are TRBV2 and TRBJ2-7; D might be TRBD2 (5 bases). The clonotype was recovered from a girl in the first two years of life with combined immunodeficiency, due to receive a stem cell transplant. The source material was PBMCs, sampled before TCRalphabeta/CD19-depleted stem cell transplant. Written as DNA, the CDR3 is TGTGCCAGCAGTGGGCGGGCCTACGAGCAGTACTTC. This translates into CASSGRAYEQYF.